This T cell receptor beta chain stems from a study of T cell responses to AZD1222 COVID-19 vaccine. Study-level background: Second-dose timings of about 4 or about 12 weeks were pooled. Broader study findings: Most donors were white British and more were female, and clonal diversity was possibly underestimated. Increases in Spike-specific TCR breadth and depth were seen after two AZD1222 doses.

Data came from immunoSEQ multiplex PCR; TCRdb stores just in-frame clones and leaves some out. In the table there are around 71,000 clones, roughly 85% of which are singletons. Regarding this clone: Its antigen is as yet unknown.

Trimming removed 2 bases at V and 4 bases at J, with 17 bases between. CDR1 and CDR2 (germline): MGHRA, YSYEKL. This CDR3 region has 17 residues. The sample consisted of peripheral blood, taken on day 0 of AZD1222 vaccination. The receptor was isolated from an adult in good health. The chain links TRBV4-1 to TRBJ2-2; weak D call: TRBD1 (5 bases). CDR3 sequence reads: CASSQRPPMTATGELFF. CDR3 sequence (DNA): TGCGCCAGCAGCCAAAGACCTCCAATGACAGCCACCGGGGAGCTGTTTTTT.